This T cell receptor (beta chain) came from a study of regulatory T cells in long-lasting Graves disease. Sequencing libraries for TCR beta were prepared with iRepertoire HTBI primers and Arm-PCR of CDR3 regions. TCRdb reanalysed the multiplex PCR reads using MiXCR and keeps one entry per CDR3 protein. The repertoire has approximately 400,000 distinct CDR3 sequences, more than 12% of them found once; the top ten carry approximately 16%. Indicated time point: newly diagnosed GD, antithyroid drugs for less than 3 months. PBMC-extracted RNA yielded the TCR library. In addition, the sample was reused for a study of T cells in Graves' hyperthyroidism and ophthalmopathy.

The sample was peripheral blood mononuclear cells (PBMCs), taken at new diagnosis, from a patient treated with antithyroid drugs. The receptor was derived from a woman between 25 and 40 years old with Graves disease.

The CDR3 bases are TGTGCCAGCAGTTACGTACCTCGGGACAGGGGGCCCCCCTACAATGAGCAGTTCTTC. Translated, it gives CASSYVPRDRGPPYNEQFF. The V and J genes are TRBV6-5 and TRBJ2-1; TRBD1 matches 12 bases. CDR1 MNHEY and CDR2 SVGAGI come from the germline V gene. This CDR3 comprises 19 residues. V lost 2 bases and J lost 2; bases outside the gene matches: 10.